Listed below are T cell receptor beta chains from one sample, sequenced in a study of T-cell memory formation after mild COVID-19. TCRdb ran MiXCR on the 5' RACE reads and lists one entry per CDR3 protein. The sample lists about 560,000 distinct CDR3 sequences; around a sixth were seen once. The sequenced sample consisted of PBMCs or a T cell subset sorted from them (not recorded which). The source of these receptors is an adult woman who had mild COVID-19 (a few samples of this study predate the infection). Cell type and time point are not known. Each CDR3 is given with its conserved first and last residue. D genes are given only for firm matches. For some rows the clone size is stated as once, few or many, or as a class when expanded; others skip it.

>NA|TRBV15|few|TRBJ1-1
TGTGCCACCAGCTCTCAACTCAGGGAATTTACGGCTTTCTTT
CATSSQLREFTAFF
>NA|TRBV6-2/TRBV6-3|NA|TRBJ2-7
TGTGCCAGCAGATTGACTGACGGCTACGAGCAGTACTTC
CASRLTDGYEQYF
>NA|TRBV9|few|TRBJ1-2
TGTGCCAGCAGCTTTCGTTCCGTCGGGTCCCTAGCTAACTATGGCTACACCTTC
CASSFRSVGSLANYGYTF
>NA|TRBV5-1|few|TRBJ1-2
TGCGCCAGCAGCTCAGGGTCTTTCTATGGCTACACCTTC
CASSSGSFYGYTF
>NA|TRBV11-2|NA|TRBJ2-2
TGTGCCAGCAGCTTTTGGGGCAGGACGGGGACCGGGGAGCTGTTTTTT
CASSFWGRTGTGELFF
>NA|TRBV7-6|NA|TRBJ2-3
TGTGCCAGCAGCCCCACAGGGCTGAGCACAGATACGCAGTATTTT
CASSPTGLSTDTQYF
>TRBD2|TRBV7-8|NA|TRBJ2-7
TGTGCCAGCAGCTTAGGTTCGGGCGGGAGATCAATCTACGAGCAGTACTTC
CASSLGSGGRSIYEQYF
>TRBD2|TRBV7-2|few|TRBJ2-2
TGTGCCAGCAGCCCCCTCTCCCGGGGGGGCCATCGTACCGGGGAGCTGTTTTTT
CASSPLSRGGHRTGELFF
>NA|TRBV7-9|NA|TRBJ2-3
TGTGCCAGCAAATGGGGTCACGAGGATACGCAGTATTTT
CASKWGHEDTQYF
>NA|TRBV2|NA|TRBJ2-1
TGTGCCAGCAGTGAGATACAGCCCAATGAGCAGTTCTTC
CASSEIQPNEQFF
>NA|TRBV27|few|TRBJ2-3
TGTGCCAGCAGTTACGCAGAGCGAATGAGCACAGATACGCAGTATTTT
CASSYAERMSTDTQYF
>NA|TRBV19|NA|TRBJ2-3
TGTGCCAGTAGTACGGAGACGACAGATACGCAGTATTTT
CASSTETTDTQYF
>TRBD2|TRBV18|NA|TRBJ2-7
TGTGCCAGCTCACCAGCGGGGGGGACAGAAAGCTCCTACGAGCAGTACTTC
CASSPAGGTESSYEQYF
>NA|TRBV15|NA|TRBJ2-5
TGTGCCACCAGCAGCGGCGGCCGAGAGACCCAGTACTTC
CATSSGGRETQYF
>NA|TRBV2|few|TRBJ1-2
TGTGCCAGCAGTGCTACGGGGGCAGGAGGCTACACCTTC
CASSATGAGGYTF
>NA|TRBV5-1|NA|TRBJ2-5
TGCGCCAGCAGCCCGGACATCGCCAGGACCCAGTACTTC
CASSPDIARTQYF
>NA|TRBV5-5|NA|TRBJ1-2
TGTGCCAGCAGCTTTTCACTGGGCACGAACTATGGCTACACCTTC
CASSFSLGTNYGYTF